This TCR beta chain is from a study of cytomegalovirus exposure and HLA in healthy donors (TCRdb year 2017). In terms of the full investigation: An earlier analysis of roughly 500 of the donors reported 250 to 300 Gb of sequence data and some 110 million unique TCR beta sequences obtained from approximately 180 million T cells. About 300 gigabases of sequencing data and tens of millions of unique TCR sequences were included in an early release covering roughly 700 HLA-typed donors. The genetic ancestry cluster associated with self-reported Caucasian donors included approximately 85% of the roughly 360 genotyped donors. The aim of the study was to test whether cataloging public T cell receptors could identify signatures of past pathogen exposure. Using immunosequencing, the study profiled T cell repertoires from approximately 700 subjects and related those repertoires to cytomegalovirus serostatus. In addition to the first cohort of 666 subjects, a separate validation cohort of under 150 different subjects was used. To predict cytomegalovirus infection status, the study combined high-throughput TCR immunosequencing, statistical association of individual TCRs with disease status, and machine learning. To study patterns of TCR occurrence, a later analysis re-analyzed previously published TCR beta repertoires from around 660 donors and added high-resolution HLA genotyping. Rather than drawing on any new phenotypic data, the later analysis identified candidate immune exposures from TCR beta sequences and the way those sequences occurred across donors. To decide whether each TCR beta V gene segment behaved as functional or pseudogenic, an earlier analysis of fewer than 750 of the donors relied on high-throughput TCR beta sequencing. Donor age, sex, ethnicity and CMV serostatus were compiled together with the repertoire data. A later genetic analysis took genome-wide SNP genotypes for about 65% of the roughly 670 donors and used that subset as a discovery cohort. Every repertoire in the discovery cohort had been generated on one and the same sequencing platform. HLA typing included class I and class II loci at four-digit resolution. The number of donors typed differed by locus, with roughly 629-640 for A, B, C, DRB1 and DQB1, more than 500 for DQA1, 600 to 610 for DPA1, and around 430 for DPB1. A handful of DR-DQ haplotypes were treated as single units for association and clustering because of strong linkage in the cohort. Across 300 to 400 genotyped donors of the cohort, an average of 235,054 unique TCR beta nucleotide sequences per donor were sequenced, and approximately 17% of those sequences were non-productive. General conclusions and limits of the study: Some IMGT-functional V segments, including TRBV6-2 and TRBV6-3, could not be told apart with the 87-base-pair reads, so those segments were excluded. Most TCR sequences were seen in very few donors, while some public TCRs were found in many individuals. An earlier analysis of around 540 of the donors showed that most TCR beta V segments appeared in productive rearrangements either about 90% or about 30% of the time, which broadly matched IMGT annotations. Several of the top co-occurrence clusters appeared to be linked to parvovirus B19, influenza, CMV and Epstein-Barr virus, according to a later analysis. In a later analysis, the rate of TCR association differed among HLA loci, with DRB1 alleles having the most associated TCRs and HLA-C alleles having the fewest. Sequencing depth was assumed to be roughly uniform across donors in the presence/absence analyses, though that assumption may not hold. In a later genetic analysis, a missense DCLRE1C variant was associated with V-gene and J-gene trimming of TCR beta chains, and the association was replicated in an independent cohort. Correlated functional status among segregating V segments might reflect linkage disequilibrium, but an unknown experimental factor could not be ruled out. In a later analysis, some 17,000 TCR beta sequences were associated with specific HLA alleles at a false discovery rate of 0.05. The classifier was reported to diagnose cytomegalovirus status with high specificity and sensitivity in both the original cohort and the validation cohort. A total of 150 to 200 TCR beta chains were listed by the study as associated with cytomegalovirus. The only immune exposure information available for the cohort was CMV serostatus. Compared with equally common non-associated chains, HLA-associated TCR beta chains in a later analysis were more clonally expanded and had lower generation probabilities. A further reported finding was that TCR beta sequences accurately predicted the HLA-A and HLA-B alleles for most subjects in the first cohort. In a later analysis, most CMV-associated TCR beta chains were found to appear HLA-restricted, with HLA associations seemingly driven largely by CMV exposure. Because counts were too low, some 17 rarely observed V segments, including chromosome 9 orphons, were left out of the earlier analysis of a few hundred of the donors. This cohort had only TCR beta chains sequenced, and the lack of alpha or paired-chain data limited which features could be detected. Assigning TCR associations to individual alleles was difficult when HLA alleles, especially DR and DQ, strongly co-occurred. Because some donors lacked HLA typing at each locus, the association tests relied only on the typed subset. A few of the identified cytomegalovirus-associated TCR beta chains were confirmed in vitro to be specific for cytomegalovirus antigens. The authors suggested that the approach could potentially be generalized to other disease states and immunological phenotypes. Compared with the approximately 720-donor mean, donors in an Asian-associated ancestry cluster had fewer N-insertions in productive TCRs, according to a later genetic analysis. A cluster of highly shared sequence variants was judged likely to represent a technical artifact of the sequencing pipeline.

Reading from cysteine to phenylalanine, the CDR3 counts 13 amino acids. Of all the DNA, just the CDR3 is kept, 39 bases in frame from base 1. A distance of 17 bases separates the germline ends of V and J, which lose 8 bases and 7 bases respectively. Sequences MNHEY (CDR1) and SMNVEV (CDR2) are obtained from the germline V gene (reference sequence). In total, approximately 690 healthy bone marrow donors made up the cohort. Cohort members were all nominally healthy when sampled, although unrecorded immune exposures were likely present. The donor was CMV seropositive and was included in the group of approximately 300 seropositive cohort members. Each donor provided a peripheral blood sample, and peripheral blood mononuclear cells were used for TCR beta sequencing. The Qiagen DNeasy Blood Extraction Kit was used to extract genomic DNA from the blood cell samples. Library construction relied on the immunoSEQ multiplex PCR assay. For the multiplex PCR, a mixture combining 60 forward primers for TCR Vbeta segments and 13 reverse primers for TCR Jbeta segments was used. A multiplex PCR assay on genomic DNA amplified the CDR3 region of rearranged TCR beta genes. On the Illumina HiSeq System, the amplified TCR beta libraries were sequenced as 87-base-pair reads. The paper's processing steps were these. Across the roughly 600 repertoires, a later analysis counted 80 million or so unique TCR beta chains, roughly 11 million of which were shared by at least two donors. To remove PCR and sequencing errors, raw reads were error-corrected and collapsed into unique sequences using a nearest-neighbor algorithm that merged closely related sequences. To assign V, D and J gene segments, CDR3 sequences were aligned to IMGT reference sequences. For a sequence to be retained, at least a six-nucleotide match to both a V gene segment and a J gene segment was required. Rearrangements were classified as productive when the CDR3 lacked stop codons and remained in frame with V and J, and all other rearrangements were classified as non-productive. Following IMGT convention, CDR3 was defined as the stretch from the second conserved V-encoded cysteine up to the conserved J-encoded phenylalanine. Sequences without an unambiguous match to a single V gene segment were excluded from the earlier analysis of a few hundred of the donors. In an earlier analysis of almost 600 of the donors, a V segment was called functional when productive rearrangements were above 56.7%, and segregating when the standard deviation between donors exceeded 5%. A statistical classification framework was built to diagnose cytomegalovirus status from the catalog of TCR beta chain sequences. A later analysis assigned V and J genes by comparing TCR nucleotide sequences with IMGT/GENE-DB human TR gene sequences. The TCRdist pipeline was used in a later analysis to assign CDR3 sequences and most-parsimonious VDJ recombination scenarios. In a later analysis, each TCR beta chain was defined by its CDR3 amino acid sequence together with its V-gene family, and reads without a unique V-gene family were excluded. In a later analysis, 450 to 600 highly shared, low-generation-probability nucleotide sequences were removed to address suspected cross-contamination and a sequencing artifact. In a later analysis, a clonal expansion index was calculated for each public chain from normalized within-repertoire ranks of inferred template counts. In a later analysis, generation probabilities were computed using a VDJ recombination model fitted to out-of-frame rearrangements, and the results were checked against IGoR. Hypergeometric tests were used in a later analysis to score TCR-TCR, TCR-HLA and TCR-CMV co-occurrence, with a repertoire-size bias correction applied to the TCR pairs. To estimate false discovery rates, a later analysis permuted the HLA or CMV assignments 20 times. A later analysis grouped co-occurring TCRs with DBSCAN, adding TCRdist sequence similarity when clustering within HLA-allele-positive subsets. For co-occurrence clustering, repertoires with fewer than 30,000 or more than 120,000 public chains were excluded, along with several repertoires with anomalous nucleotide sharing. TCRdb re-hosts the immuneACCESS table, in-frame sequences only. Its copies lack some clones; in the studies checked, an unresolved V gene accounts for under half of them, and the cause for the rest is not known. V, J and clone size were drawn from that table, and D and trimming were deduced from the DNA. This sample is represented by more than 12,000 clones; approximately 57% of them were singletons. Roughly 18% of the sample comes from the top ten.

As for this clone: This clone's antigen is unknown. The sample holds no much larger clone one base away, and base qualities are not on file.

This receptor was obtained from a woman aged 50 to 65 in good health and CMV-seropositive. The rearrangement joined TRBV27 to TRBJ1-1, with TRBD1 as a weak D call on 5 bases. Specimen: PBMCs. The DNA reads as follows: TGTGCCAGCTGGGGCGGGACGGGGCTTGAAGCTTTCTTT. This gives the protein CASWGGTGLEAFF.